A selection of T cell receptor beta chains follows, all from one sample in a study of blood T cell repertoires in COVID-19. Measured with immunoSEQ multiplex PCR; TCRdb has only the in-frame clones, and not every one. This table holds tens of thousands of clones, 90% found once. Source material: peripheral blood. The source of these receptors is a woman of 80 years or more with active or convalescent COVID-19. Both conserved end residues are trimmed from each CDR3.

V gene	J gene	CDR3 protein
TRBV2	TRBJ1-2	ASSGRGQGLYGYT
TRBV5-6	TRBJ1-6	ASSLGGVSGSPLH
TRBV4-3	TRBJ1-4	ASSQENREKLF
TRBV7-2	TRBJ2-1	ASSLQTGDEQF
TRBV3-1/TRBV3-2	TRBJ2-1	ASSRLTGTGGQQF
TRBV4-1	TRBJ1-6	ASSLVTGPRSPLH
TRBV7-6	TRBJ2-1	ASSFRAAGGIGEQF
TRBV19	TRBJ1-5	ASSMSGWPQH
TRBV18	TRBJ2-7	ASSGPDRVYEQY
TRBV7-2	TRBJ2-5	ASSRTDPGQGIGETQY
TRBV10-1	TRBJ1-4	ASLRRANEKLF
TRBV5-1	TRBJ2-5	ASSIEGTQY
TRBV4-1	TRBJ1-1	ASSLWGGLEAF
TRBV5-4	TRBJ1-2	ASSLMSGYGYT
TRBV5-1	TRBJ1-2	ASSLYQGADGYT